Below, one T cell receptor (beta chain) is given with its context. The antigen is not known. The junction differs from germline at one of its ends, possibly a read error. CDR1 and CDR2 from the germline V gene are MNHNS and SASEGT. The CDR3 has 12 amino acids. This entry belongs to a study of graft-versus-host responses after intestinal transplantation. In the study overall: Those transplanted obtained multivisceral, liver-intestinal, or isolated intestinal grafts. The recipients all started with anti-thymocyte globulin induction and then took tacrolimus and steroids for 3 to 4 years.

Study outcomes and limitations: Researchers found peak circulating GvH clone levels linked to early post-transplant HvG declines. The marrow of recipients harbored GvH clones, and ileum or blood showed some of them first.

The repertoire was sequenced with immunoSEQ multiplex PCR; TCRdb's copy has only in-frame clones and lacks some. This sample has roughly 81,000 clones; around 84% occur once, and the top ten carry 0.65% to 0.85%. This chain links TRBV6-1 with TRBJ2-7; D is ambiguous. This clonotype originated in a human donor who received an intestinal transplant. Sequenced here: unstimulated CD4+ T cells sorted from spleen or lymph node cells, sampled before intestinal transplant. The CDR3 DNA reads TGTGCCAGCAGTCAAGCCCTCCGCGAGCAGTACTTC. The encoded protein is CASSQALREQYF.